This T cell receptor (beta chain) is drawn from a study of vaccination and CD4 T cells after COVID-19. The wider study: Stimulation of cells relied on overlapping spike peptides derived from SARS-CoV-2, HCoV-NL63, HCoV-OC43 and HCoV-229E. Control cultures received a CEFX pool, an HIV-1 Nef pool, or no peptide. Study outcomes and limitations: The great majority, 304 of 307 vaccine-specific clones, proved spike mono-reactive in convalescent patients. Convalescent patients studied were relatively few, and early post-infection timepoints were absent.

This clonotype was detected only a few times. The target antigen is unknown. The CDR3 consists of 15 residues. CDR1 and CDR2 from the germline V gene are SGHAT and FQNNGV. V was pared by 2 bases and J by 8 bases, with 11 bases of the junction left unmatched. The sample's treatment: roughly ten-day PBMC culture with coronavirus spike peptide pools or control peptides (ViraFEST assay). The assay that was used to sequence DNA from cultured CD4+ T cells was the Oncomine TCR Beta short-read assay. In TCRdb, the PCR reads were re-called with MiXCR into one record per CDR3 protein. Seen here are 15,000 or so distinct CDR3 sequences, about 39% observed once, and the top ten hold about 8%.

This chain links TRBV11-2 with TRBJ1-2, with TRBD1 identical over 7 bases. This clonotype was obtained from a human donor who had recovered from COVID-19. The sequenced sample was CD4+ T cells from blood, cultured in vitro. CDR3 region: CASSLQGGLGHGYTF. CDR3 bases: TGTGCCAGCAGCTTACAGGGGGGCTTAGGGCACGGCTACACCTTC.